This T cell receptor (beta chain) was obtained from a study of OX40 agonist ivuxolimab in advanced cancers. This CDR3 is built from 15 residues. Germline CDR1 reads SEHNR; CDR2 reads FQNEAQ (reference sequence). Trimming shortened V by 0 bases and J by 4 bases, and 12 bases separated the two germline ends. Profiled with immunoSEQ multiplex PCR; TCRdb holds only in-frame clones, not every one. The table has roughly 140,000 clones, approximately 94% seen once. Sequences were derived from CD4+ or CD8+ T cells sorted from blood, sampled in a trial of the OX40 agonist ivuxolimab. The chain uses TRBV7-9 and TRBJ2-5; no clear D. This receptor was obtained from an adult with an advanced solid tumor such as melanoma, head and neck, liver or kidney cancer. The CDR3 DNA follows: TGTGCCAGCAGCTTAGCGACCATTGTACGAGAGACCCAGTACTTC. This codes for CASSLATIVRETQYF.